The subject of this entry is one TCR beta chain. CDR3 size: 14 residues. CDR1 is MNHEY, CDR2 SMNVEV, per germline (reference sequence). V lost 6 bases and J 7 bases, leaving 19 bases between the germline ends. This sample was taken from a study of blood T cell repertoires in COVID-19. Overall study context: Acute-phase and convalescent COVID-19 samples originated in the United States, Italy and Spain. Nucleic acid was either cDNA or gDNA, and it came from T cells, B-cell-depleted T cells, or PBMCs.

Seattle-derived patients entered the study during active infection and were followed longitudinally. Original methodology: Amplified reference gene primers provided the basis for estimating nucleated cell counts. Libraries were prepared by immunoSEQ multiplex PCR; TCRdb keeps only in-frame clonotypes and omits some of them. V and J calls and clone size are as listed in that table; D and trimming were resolved from the DNA. The sample carries around 260,000 clones, more than 85% recorded once. This receptor was obtained from a person under 35 with COVID-19, enrolled during active disease. Sequenced input: peripheral blood. The chain joins TRBV27 to TRBJ2-7; D is undetermined. The CDR3, as DNA: TGTGCCAGCAGCGATGGCGACTCTGTTTGGGAGCAGTACTTC. Translating gives CASSDGDSVWEQYF.